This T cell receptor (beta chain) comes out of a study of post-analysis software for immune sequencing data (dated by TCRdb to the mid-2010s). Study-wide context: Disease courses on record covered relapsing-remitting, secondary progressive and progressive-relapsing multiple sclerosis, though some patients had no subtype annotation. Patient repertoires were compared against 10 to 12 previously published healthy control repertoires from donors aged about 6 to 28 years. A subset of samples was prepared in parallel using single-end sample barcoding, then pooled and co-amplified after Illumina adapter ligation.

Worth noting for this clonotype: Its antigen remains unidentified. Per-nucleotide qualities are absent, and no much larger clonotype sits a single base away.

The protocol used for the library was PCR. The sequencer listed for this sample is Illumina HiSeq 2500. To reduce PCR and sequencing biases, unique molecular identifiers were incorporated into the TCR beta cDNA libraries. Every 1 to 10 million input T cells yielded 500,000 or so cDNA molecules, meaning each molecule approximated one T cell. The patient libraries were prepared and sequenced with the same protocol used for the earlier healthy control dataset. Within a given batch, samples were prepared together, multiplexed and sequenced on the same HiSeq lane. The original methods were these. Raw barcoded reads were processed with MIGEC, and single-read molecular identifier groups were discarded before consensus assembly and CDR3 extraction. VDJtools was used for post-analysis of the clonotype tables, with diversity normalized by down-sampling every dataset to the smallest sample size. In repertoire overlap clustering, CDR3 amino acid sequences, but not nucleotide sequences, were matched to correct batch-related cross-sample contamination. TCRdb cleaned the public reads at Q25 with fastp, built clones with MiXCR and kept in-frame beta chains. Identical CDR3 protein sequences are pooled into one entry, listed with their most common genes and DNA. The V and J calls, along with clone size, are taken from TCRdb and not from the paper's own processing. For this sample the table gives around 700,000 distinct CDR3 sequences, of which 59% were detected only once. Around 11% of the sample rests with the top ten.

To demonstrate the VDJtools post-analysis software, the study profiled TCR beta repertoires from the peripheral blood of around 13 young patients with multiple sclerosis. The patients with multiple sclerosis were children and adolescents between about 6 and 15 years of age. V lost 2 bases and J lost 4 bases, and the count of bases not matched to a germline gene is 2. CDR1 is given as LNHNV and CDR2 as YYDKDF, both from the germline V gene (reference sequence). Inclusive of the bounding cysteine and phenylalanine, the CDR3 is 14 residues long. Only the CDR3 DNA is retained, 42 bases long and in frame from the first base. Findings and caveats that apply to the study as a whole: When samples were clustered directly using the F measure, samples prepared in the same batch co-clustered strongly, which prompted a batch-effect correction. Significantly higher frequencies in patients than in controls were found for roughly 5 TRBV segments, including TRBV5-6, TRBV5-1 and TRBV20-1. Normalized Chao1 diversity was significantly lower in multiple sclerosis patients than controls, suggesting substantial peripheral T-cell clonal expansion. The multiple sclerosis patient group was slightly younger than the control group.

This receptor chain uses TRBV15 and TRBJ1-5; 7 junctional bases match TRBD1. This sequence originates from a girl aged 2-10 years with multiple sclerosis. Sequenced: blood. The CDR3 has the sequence CATSRRDRNQPQHF. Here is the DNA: TGTGCCACCAGCAGACGGGACAGAAATCAGCCCCAGCATTTT.